This T cell receptor beta chain was captured by sequencing in a study of blood T cell repertoires in COVID-19. The wider study: Sites across the United States, Italy and Spain contributed samples from acute and convalescent COVID-19. Sample material is recorded as cDNA or gDNA derived from T cells, B-cell-depleted T cells, or PBMCs.

Here immunoSEQ multiplex PCR was the method, and the copy in TCRdb shows in-frame clones only, minus some. The sample shows roughly 160,000 clones, about 91% of them seen only once. Germline V gene lookup returns CDR1 SGHNT and CDR2 YENEEA. The germline V and J ends were trimmed by 4 bases and 1 base, with 11 bases remaining between them. CDR3 length: 14 amino acids. The sequencing input was peripheral blood. The V and J genes are TRBV11-3 and TRBJ2-7, with D tentatively TRBD1 (6 bases). The TCR originated in a woman aged 55-75 years who had recovered from COVID-19. For the CDR3, the DNA is TGTGCCAGCAGCTCCGTAACAGGGTCCTACGAGCAGTACTTC. Amino acids: CASSSVTGSYEQYF.